This T cell receptor (beta chain) was profiled in a study of T cell responses to AZD1222 COVID-19 vaccine. Findings and caveats of the study: Females made up more of the donors, who were largely white British, and clonal diversity may have come out too low. CD4 TCRs linked to vaccination spanned spike, dominating at 160-218 and 743-854.

Notes on this clone: Its target is unknown.

The V gene lost 8 bases and the J gene lost 3 bases, with 8 bases spanning the gap. This CDR3 comprises 12 residues. Looked up from germline, CDR1 is SEHNR and CDR2 is FQNEAQ (reference sequence). Libraries were prepared by immunoSEQ multiplex PCR; TCRdb keeps only in-frame clonotypes and omits some of them. Of 30,000 to 35,000 clones listed, under 90% are singletons. The source is an adult who received the AZD1222 COVID-19 vaccine. This sample comprised peripheral blood, obtained 28 days after the second AZD1222 dose. The gene calls are TRBV7-9 and TRBJ2-1; possible D gene TRBD2, 5 bases. The CDR3 is CASAGDYNEQFF. DNA of the CDR3: TGTGCCAGCGCCGGGGACTACAATGAGCAGTTCTTC.